These 9 T cell receptor beta chains were all obtained from the same sample, sequenced in a study of identical twins. TCRdb re-derived calls from the 5' RACE reads in MiXCR, one entry per CDR3 protein. The repertoire holds approximately 220,000 distinct CDR3 sequences, with around 6.8% as singletons. These records were also assigned to another study, of yellow fever vaccine responses in identical twins.

The sequenced sample consisted of memory (CD45RO+) T cells sorted from blood. The receptor set was obtained from a woman aged 18-29 years in good health.

The CDR3 DNA follows: TGCGCCAGCAGCTTGAGTTGGCAGGGCGCCTACGAGCAGTACTTC. This translates into CASSLSWQGAYEQYF. This chain connects TRBV5-1 to TRBJ2-7; tentatively, D is TRBD1 (5 bases). The V and J ends lost 1 base and 2 bases respectively, with 13 bases between them. The CDR3 consists of 15 residues. In germline, CDR1 is SGHRS, CDR2 YFSETQ.

This clonotype was counted at least ten times. This rearrangement joins TRBV12-3 or TRBV12-4 to TRBJ2-1, with 8 nucleotides matching TRBD2. The CDR3 loop spans 10 amino acids. Unmatched junction bases numbered 5, after V lost 6 bases and J lost 16 bases. CDR3 in amino acids: CASSREGQFF. CDR3 coding DNA: TGTGCCAGCAGCCGGGAGGGGCAATTCTTC.

This clonotype occurred many times. This sequence joins TRBV12-3 or TRBV12-4 and TRBJ2-3; D possibly corresponds to TRBD2 (6 bases). Trimming pared 5 bases from V and 0 bases from J, leaving 9 bases between. The CDR3 totals 14 residues. The CDR3 loop reads CASSGTVSTDTQYF. CDR3 bases: TGTGCCAGCAGTGGGACTGTTAGCACAGATACGCAGTATTTT.

This rearrangement joins TRBV5-1 to TRBJ2-7, with 13 bases that match TRBD2. J was trimmed by 7 bases and V by 0 bases; bases with no gene match: 1. CDR1 and CDR2 from the germline V gene are SGHRS and YFSETQ. This CDR3 is built from 14 residues. The CDR3 DNA sequence: TGCGCCAGCAGCTTGGCGACTAGCGGGAGGGAGCAGTACTTC. The encoded protein is CASSLATSGREQYF.

In its sample, this clonotype was seen a few times. This chain joins TRBV3-1 and TRBJ2-1; possible D gene TRBD2, 6 bases. This CDR3 region has 15 residues. V dropped 1 base and J dropped 4 bases, with 11 bases sitting between them. Germline CDR1 is LGHDT and CDR2 is YNNKEL (reference sequence). The CDR3 region has the DNA TGTGCCAGCAGCCAAGCGGCTAGCGTATACAATGAGCAGTTCTTC. This sequence encodes CASSQAASVYNEQFF.

This clonotype came up many times. This chain uses TRBV14 with TRBJ2-7; TRBD2 agrees at 7 bases. V trimming: 1 base; J trimming: 5 bases; junction bases outside the gene matches: 8. This CDR3 comprises 15 residues. In germline, CDR1 is SGHDN, CDR2 FVKESK. The CDR3 coding sequence is TGTGCCAGCAGCCAAGGGACTAGTAGAGTCGACGAGCAGTACTTC. Translating gives CASSQGTSRVDEQYF.

The J gene is TRBJ2-1, the V gene TRBV6-1, with 7 positions matching TRBD2. The germline V gene encodes CDR1 MNHNS and CDR2 SASEGT. V was pared by 1 base and J by 2 bases, with 2 bases of the junction left unmatched. The CDR3 runs to 15 residues. CDR3 sequence: CASSEGGGTYNEQFF. The CDR3 nucleotides are TGTGCCAGCAGTGAAGGGGGGGGGACCTACAATGAGCAGTTCTTC.

This clonotype occurred a few times. V gene TRBV20-1 combines with J gene TRBJ1-2; D not resolved. Trimming cost V 5 bases and J 1 base, with 20 bases left between them. CDR3 length: 16 residues. Germline CDR1 DFQATT, CDR2 SNEGSKA (reference sequence). CDR3 coding DNA: TGCAGTGCTCCCTATTCGGATCACTCCATTAACTATGGCTACACCTTC. This gives the protein CSAPYSDHSINYGYTF.

This clonotype turned up a few times. The J gene is TRBJ2-1, the V gene TRBV21-1; the table's TRBD2 call for D was not verified on the DNA. TRBV21-1 is a pseudogene segment. The CDR3 runs to 18 residues. CDR3 protein: CASSRRGTSGPRPNEQFF. In nucleotides, the CDR3 is TGTGCCAGCAGCCGCCGGGGGACTAGCGGGCCACGACCCAATGAGCAGTTCTTC.